This TCR beta chain was recorded in a study of cytomegalovirus exposure and HLA in healthy donors. As concerns this clone: Its antigen is unknown.

Findings and caveats of the study: Generally TCR sequences proved uncommon, though certain public TCRs appeared in numerous donors. Some TCR beta chains (around 160 of them) were listed as cytomegalovirus-associated. A subsequent analysis found that TCR clusters from the first cohort also tended to co-occur in the 90 to 150 validation repertoires, with approximately 95% of cluster scores above 0.

V shed 0 bases and J shed 2 bases, with 15 bases lying between them. Germline V lookup: CDR1 SGHNT, CDR2 YYREEE (reference sequence). CDR3 length: 16 amino acids. The data were produced by immunoSEQ multiplex PCR, yet TCRdb's version contains in-frame clones alone and is incomplete. The repertoire holds 100,000 to 150,000 clones, with 89% as singletons. The specimen sequenced was PBMCs. This TCR was sampled from a woman younger than 35 in good health and CMV-seronegative. V usage is TRBV5-4 and J usage is TRBJ2-7; no clear D gene. This CDR3 reads CASSLGGSSRTYEQYF. Written as DNA, the CDR3 is TGTGCCAGCAGCTTGGGAGGATCATCTAGAACCTACGAGCAGTACTTC.